Each of the 19 T cell receptor beta chains below was sequenced from the same sample in a study of blood T cell repertoires in COVID-19. The data were produced by immunoSEQ multiplex PCR, yet TCRdb's version contains in-frame clones alone and is incomplete. The sample holds around 240,000 clones, approximately 85% seen once. Input material: PBMCs or T cells enriched from blood (not recorded which). Receptor source: a woman aged 45 to 65 who had recovered from COVID-19.

This chain uses TRBV7-6 with TRBJ2-6; the D gene is possibly TRBD2 (7 bases). CDR3 size: 17 residues. From germline, CDR1 is SGHVS and CDR2 FNYEAQ. V shed 5 bases and J shed 4 bases, with 18 bases lying between them. CDR3 in amino acids: CASSPRGGASGANVLTF. CDR3 bases: TGTGCCAGCAGCCCGAGGGGGGGGGCCTCCGGGGCCAACGTCCTGACTTTC.

The chain recombines TRBV25-1 with TRBJ2-7, with D possibly being TRBD2 (6 bases). Germline V gene sequence: CDR1 MGHDK, CDR2 SYGVNS. Trimming took 2 bases from V and 6 from J, leaving 14 bases between them. The CDR3 contains 14 residues. As DNA, the CDR3 is TGTGCCAGCAGTGAACTGACTAGATTAAGCGAGCAGTACTTC. Protein product: CASSELTRLSEQYF.

This clone was counted once. This sequence joins TRBV12-3 or TRBV12-4 and TRBJ2-7; tentative D call: TRBD2 (5 bases). The CDR3 has 12 residues. V was clipped by 4 bases and J by 4 bases, with 8 bases between them. The CDR3 region has the DNA TGTGCCAGCAGTTACAGAGGGTACGAGCAGTACTTC. Protein: CASSYRGYEQYF.

This clone is a singleton in its sample. The rearrangement links TRBV28 to TRBJ1-3, with D perhaps matching TRBD1 (5 bases). The CDR3 is made up of 15 amino acids. V was pared by 6 bases and J by 0 bases, with 12 bases between. Germline values: CDR1 MDHEN, CDR2 SYDVKM. For the CDR3, the DNA is TGTGCCAGCAGCCCCCAGGGCCTCTCTGGAAACACCATATATTTT. Protein sequence: CASSPQGLSGNTIYF.

This CDR3 reads CASSPREGGTGELFF. The CDR3 DNA sequence: TGTGCCAGCTCACCACGGGAGGGCGGCACCGGGGAGCTGTTTTTT. V usage is TRBV18 and J usage is TRBJ2-2, with 7 positions matching TRBD2. V lost 1 base and J lost 4; bases outside the gene matches: 3. From germline, CDR1 is KGHSH and CDR2 LQKENI. This CDR3 is built from 15 residues. Supplemented by reference TRBV18 and TRBJ2-2, the full variable domain reads NAGVMQNPRHLVRRRGQEARLRCSPMKGHSHVYWYRQLPEEGLKFMVYLQKENIIDESGMPKERFSAEFPKEGPSILRIQQVVRGDSAAYFCASSPREGGTGELFFGEGSRLTVL.

The chain has TRBV25-1 and TRBJ2-7; the D gene is possibly TRBD2 (5 bases). With 7 bases removed from V and 4 bases from J, the gap between germline ends came to 14 bases. The germline V gene encodes CDR1 MGHDK and CDR2 SYGVNS. CDR3 size: 13 residues. The CDR3 region has the DNA TGTGCCAGCACCGCGGGTCTTTATTACGAGCAGTACTTC. The encoded protein is CASTAGLYYEQYF.

The chain combines TRBV2 with TRBJ2-1; 8 nucleotides line up with TRBD2. This CDR3 has 16 amino acids. The V gene end was trimmed by 2 bases and the J gene end by 1 base; junction bases not matched to a gene: 4. CDR1 and CDR2 from the germline V gene are SNHLY and FYNNEI. Here the CDR3 reads CASSERTSRSYNEQFF. CDR3 DNA: TGTGCCAGCAGTGAAAGGACTAGCAGATCCTACAATGAGCAGTTCTTC.

The chain couples TRBV7-9 to TRBJ2-1; D is unresolved. CDR3 length: 12 amino acids. The V gene lost 1 base and the J gene lost 7 bases, with 5 bases spanning the gap. CDR1 and CDR2 from the germline V gene are SEHNR and FQNEAQ (reference sequence). The DNA for the CDR3 is TGTGCCAGCAGCTTAGGAGCGAATGAGCAGTTCTTC. Translated: CASSLGANEQFF.

The chain joins TRBV13 to TRBJ1-5, with D possibly TRBD1 on 6 matching bases. The CDR3 runs 15 residues. Trimming took 4 bases from V and 6 from J, leaving 16 bases between them. Looked up from germline, CDR1 is PRHDT and CDR2 is FYEKMQ (reference sequence). CDR3 region: CASSSSRRGGQPQHF. In nucleotides, the CDR3 is TGTGCCAGCAGCTCCTCAAGGAGAGGGGGTCAGCCCCAGCATTTT.

V and J are TRBV15 and TRBJ2-5; a weak D match, TRBD2 (5 bases). Trimming took off 4 bases at V and 5 bases at J, with 14 bases between the two ends. The V gene's germline CDR1 is LNHNV and CDR2 YYDKDF (reference sequence). The CDR3 is made up of 14 amino acids. CDR3 sequence: CATSKGQTGETQYF. CDR3 DNA: TGTGCCACCAGCAAGGGCCAAACGGGGGAGACCCAGTACTTC. The variable domain in full, with the rest retrieved from reference TRBV15 and TRBJ2-5, is DAMVIQNPRYQVTQFGKPVTLSCSQTLNHNVMYWYQQKSSQAPKLLFHYYDKDFNNEADTPDNFQSRRPNTSFCFLDIRSPGLGDTAMYLCATSKGQTGETQYFGPGTRLLVL.

The chain joins TRBV28 to TRBJ1-1; D call uncertain. CDR1 MDHEN and CDR2 SYDVKM come from the germline V gene. The CDR3 runs to 13 residues. V lost 8 bases to trimming and J lost 0 bases, with 10 bases between them. CDR3 DNA: TGTGCCAGCTCAATTCCCATGAACACTGAAGCTTTCTTT. As protein: CASSIPMNTEAFF.

The rearrangement joins TRBV5-1 to TRBJ1-4; D not certain. The ends were cut back, 3 bases at V and 3 bases at J, with 6 bases in the middle. The length of the CDR3 is 13 residues. CDR1 is SGHRS and CDR2 is YFSETQ in the germline V gene. In DNA form, the CDR3 reads TGCGCCAGCAGCTCTCAGGCTAATGAAAAACTGTTTTTT. Its protein is CASSSQANEKLFF. Looking up the rest from reference TRBV5-1 and TRBJ1-4 gives the full variable domain: KAGVTQTPRYLIKTRGQQVTLSCSPISGHRSVSWYQQTPGQGLQFLFEYFSETQRNKGNFPGRFSGRQFSNSRSEMNVSTLELGDSALYLCASSSQANEKLFFGSGTQLSVL.

The chain couples TRBV27 to TRBJ1-5, with a weak D call TRBD1 (6 bases). Germline lookup yields CDR1 MNHEY and CDR2 SMNVEV (reference sequence). V was shortened by 4 bases and J by 0 bases, with 16 bases between the two germline ends. The CDR3 covers 17 residues. The CDR3 protein is CASSSLIRGLSNQPQHF. In nucleotides, the CDR3 is TGTGCCAGCAGTTCCTTGATCAGGGGCCTTAGCAATCAGCCCCAGCATTTT.

The CDR3 spells CASSQETGGYGYTF. The CDR3 coding sequence is TGCGCCAGCAGCCAGGAAACAGGGGGCTATGGCTACACCTTC. The V call is TRBV4-1, the J call TRBJ1-2; 8 bases align to TRBD1. The CDR3 is 14 residues long. V shed 3 bases, J shed 4 bases, and the junction held 4 bases outside the gene matches. From germline, CDR1 is MGHRA and CDR2 YSYEKL.

This chain joins TRBV27 and TRBJ2-5; possible D gene TRBD2, 5 bases. This CDR3 has 16 residues. V lost 2 bases and J 0 bases, leaving 13 bases between the germline ends. Germline V lookup: CDR1 MNHEY, CDR2 SMNVEV (reference sequence). The DNA for the CDR3 is TGTGCCAGCAGTTTAGATGCGGAGCGGTACCAAGAGACCCAGTACTTC. It codes for CASSLDAERYQETQYF.

The rearrangement uses TRBV28 and TRBJ2-7; TRBD2 matches 10 bases. V was pared by 7 bases and J by 5 bases, with 26 bases of the junction left unmatched. Germline V gene sequence: CDR1 MDHEN, CDR2 SYDVKM. The length of the CDR3 is 20 residues. The CDR3 sequence is CASNPGGQKPLAGAPHEQYF. As DNA, the CDR3 is TGTGCCAGCAATCCCGGGGGGCAGAAACCCCTAGCGGGAGCTCCCCACGAGCAGTACTTC.

V gene TRBV24-1 combines with J gene TRBJ2-1; 8 nucleotides line up with TRBD2. V dropped 4 bases and J dropped 8; count of bases not matched to a gene: 6. Germline CDR1 and CDR2: KGHDR and SFDVKD. The length of the CDR3 is 14 residues. The chain's CDR3 is CATSDPGLAYEQFF. The CDR3 coding sequence is TGTGCCACCAGTGACCCAGGACTAGCCTATGAGCAGTTCTTC.

The chain couples TRBV7-9 to TRBJ1-4, with 8 bases that match TRBD1. After removal of 5 bases from V and 0 bases from J, the junction contained 8 bases not matched to a gene. The CDR3 runs 17 residues. Germline CDR1 reads SEHNR; CDR2 reads FQNEAQ (reference sequence). CDR3 in amino acids: CASSPQGVRATNEKLFF. In nucleotides, the CDR3 is TGTGCCAGCAGCCCACAGGGGGTACGCGCAACTAATGAAAAACTGTTTTTT.

The rearrangement links TRBV15 to TRBJ1-2, with 8 nucleotides matching TRBD1. CDR3 length equals 14 residues. CDR1 and CDR2 from the germline V gene are LNHNV and YYDKDF (reference sequence). Trimming at V came to 8 bases and at J to 8 bases, leaving 13 bases not matched to a gene. The chain's CDR3 is CATSQGQGGFGYTF. The DNA of the CDR3 is TGTGCCACCTCCCAAGGACAGGGCGGATTCGGCTACACCTTC.